One and the same sample provided the 9 T cell receptor beta chains below, sequenced in a study of blood T cell repertoires in COVID-19. Some clones are missing from TCRdb's copy, which holds only in-frame ones; the method was immunoSEQ multiplex PCR. The sample has around 500,000 clones; roughly 85% are singletons. The sequenced sample consisted of peripheral blood. These receptors originate from a human donor in a cohort sampled during active COVID-19.

The chain links TRBV19 to TRBJ1-1; D is possibly TRBD1 (6 bases). Trimming took off 3 bases at V and 2 bases at J, with 19 bases between the two ends. The length of the CDR3 is 17 residues. Germline values: CDR1 LNHDA, CDR2 SQIVND (reference sequence). The CDR3 is CASSILLNRDINTEAFF. In DNA, the CDR3 is TGTGCCAGTAGTATTCTTCTAAACCGGGACATTAACACTGAAGCTTTCTTT.

The V call is TRBV10-2, the J call TRBJ2-2, with TRBD2 matching over 7 bases. The CDR3 is 12 residues long. Germline-derived CDR1 and CDR2 are WSHSY and SAAADI. CDR3 nucleotides: TGCGTTAGCGGGCCGAACACCGGGGAGCTGTTTTTT. It specifies CVSGPNTGELFF.

V gene TRBV19 combines with J gene TRBJ1-5; 8 bases are shared with TRBD1. The CDR3 is made up of 15 amino acids. Germline V lookup: CDR1 LNHDA, CDR2 SQIVND (reference sequence). V was clipped by 4 bases and J by 5 bases; unmatched bases: 7. The CDR3 region is CASSTDRGWDQPQHF. The CDR3 DNA reads as TGTGCCAGTAGTACCGACAGGGGCTGGGATCAGCCCCAGCATTTT.

A note on this clone: Compared with germline, one end of the junction differs, possibly owing to a read error. This chain links TRBV15 with TRBJ1-4; 8 nucleotides align to TRBD1. Germline CDR1 reads LNHNV; CDR2 reads YYDKDF (reference sequence). The CDR3 covers 16 residues. The CDR3 region is CATGRGRPLTNEKLFF. The CDR3 DNA follows: TGTGCCACCGGCAGGGGGCGACCTCTAACTAATGAAAAACTGTTTTTT.

The chain joins TRBV28 to TRBJ2-6, with 8 positions matching TRBD1. The V and J ends lost 6 bases and 2 bases, in that order; junction bases with no gene match: 9. The CDR3 has 17 residues. Germline lookup yields CDR1 MDHEN and CDR2 SYDVKM. The CDR3 is CASRPDRGWAGANVLTF. In DNA, the CDR3 is TGTGCCAGCAGGCCCGACAGGGGATGGGCTGGGGCCAACGTCCTGACTTTC.

As to this clone: The identical CDR3 is also encoded by other nucleotide sequences in the sample. The CDR3, as DNA: TGTGCCAGCAGCTTGGGGGGGACTAGCACAGATACGCAGTATTTT. Its protein product is CASSLGGTSTDTQYF. The chain employs TRBV5-4 and TRBJ2-3; D perhaps matches TRBD2 (6 bases). The CDR3 is 15 residues long. The V gene lost 0 bases and the J gene lost 0 bases, with 8 bases spanning the gap. In germline, CDR1 is SGHNT, CDR2 YYREEE (reference sequence).

The genes are TRBV28 and TRBJ1-4; D not certain. The CDR3 spans 13 residues. The ends were cut back, 7 bases at V and 6 bases at J, with 12 bases in the middle. Germline V gene lookup returns CDR1 MDHEN and CDR2 SYDVKM. CDR3 nucleotides: TGTGCCAGCACCGGGAGGATTTATGAAAAACTGTTTTTT. It is translated as CASTGRIYEKLFF.

The J gene is TRBJ2-2, the V gene TRBV25-1; 10 nucleotides match TRBD1. Losses at the gene ends were 6 bases for V and 3 bases for J; bases not matched to a gene: 4. Per germline, CDR1 MGHDK and CDR2 SYGVNS. The CDR3 length is 15 residues. The chain's CDR3 is CASRGGQGYTGELFF. The CDR3 bases are TGTGCCAGCAGAGGGGGACAGGGGTACACCGGGGAGCTGTTTTTT.

The CDR3 coding sequence is TGTGCCAGCAGTCTAACAGGGAAAACTGAAGCTTTCTTT. Its protein product is CASSLTGKTEAFF. The chain links TRBV12-3 or TRBV12-4 to TRBJ1-1; tentative D call: TRBD1 (6 bases). The CDR3 sequence is 13 residues long. Trimming pared 5 bases from V and 5 bases from J, leaving 12 bases between.